This T cell receptor beta chain was recovered during a study of blood T cells in healthy people across ages. Details on this clonotype: Sequence at one end of the junction differs from germline and may be a read error.

In germline, CDR1 is MNHEY, CDR2 SVGEGT. This CDR3 is built from 17 residues. Then a second PCR, running roughly 6 to 11 cycles, was carried out with a sample-barcoded 5' primer and a J-beta primer mix. Via MiXCR, TCRdb re-called the 5' RACE reads, giving one row per CDR3 protein. Seen here are roughly 800,000 distinct CDR3 sequences, around a quarter observed once, and the top ten hold roughly 3.5%. In addition, the sample was reused for a study of T cells of mothers and their children. As that study records: Detection of persistent microchimeric T cell clones did not occur.

The chain couples TRBV6-2 or TRBV6-3 to TRBJ1-2; D may be TRBD1 (6 bases). This sequence originates from a boy between 10 and 17 years old in good health. The sample was blood. CDR3 loop: CASSARDTDYYNHGYTF. In nucleotides, the CDR3 is TGTGCCAGCAGTGCCCGGGACACCGACTACTATAACCATGGCTACACCTTC.